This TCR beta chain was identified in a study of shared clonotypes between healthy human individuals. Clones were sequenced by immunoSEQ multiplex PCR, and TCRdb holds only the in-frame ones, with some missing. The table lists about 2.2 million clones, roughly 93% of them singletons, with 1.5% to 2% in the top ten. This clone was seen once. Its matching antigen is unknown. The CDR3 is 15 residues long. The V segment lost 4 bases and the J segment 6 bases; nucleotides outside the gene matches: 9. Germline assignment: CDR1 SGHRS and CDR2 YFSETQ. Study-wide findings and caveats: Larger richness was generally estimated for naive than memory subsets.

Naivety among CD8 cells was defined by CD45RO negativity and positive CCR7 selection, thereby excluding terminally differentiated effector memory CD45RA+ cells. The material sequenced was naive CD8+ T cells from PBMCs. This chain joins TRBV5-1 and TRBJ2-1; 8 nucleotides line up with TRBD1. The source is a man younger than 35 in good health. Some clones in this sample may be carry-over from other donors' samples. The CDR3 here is CASSPDRGGFNEQFF. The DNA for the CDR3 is TGCGCCAGCAGCCCCGACAGGGGCGGATTCAATGAGCAGTTCTTC.